A single sample is the source of the 12 T cell receptor beta chains below, sequenced in a study of cytomegalovirus exposure and HLA in healthy donors. Primers included in the PCR were 60 Vbeta and 13 Jbeta primers. Repertoires were generated with immunoSEQ multiplex PCR, while TCRdb's copy carries only in-frame clones and drops some. The repertoire consists of about 220,000 clones, with almost 80% occurring once and the leading ten covering approximately 1.8%. Sequencing was carried out using PBMCs. These receptors all stem from a male donor in good health and CMV-seronegative.

This chain uses TRBV4-2 with TRBJ2-3; 10 positions agree with TRBD2. The CDR3 covers 15 residues. V trimming: 1 base; J trimming: 4 bases; junction bases outside the gene matches: 2. The V gene's germline CDR1 is LGHNA and CDR2 YNFKEQ. In DNA, the CDR3 is TGTGCCAGCAGCCAAGCCAGCGGGGGGGCAGATACGCAGTATTTT. Translation gives CASSQASGGADTQYF.

The rearrangement uses TRBV2 and TRBJ1-2, with D hard to call. The CDR3 is 13 residues long. Germline values: CDR1 SNHLY, CDR2 FYNNEI. The V end was cut by 6 bases, the J end by 7 bases, with 15 bases between. CDR3 nucleotide sequence: TGTGCCAGCAGCCCGGGAGGATTAGGTGGCTACACCTTC. Its translation is CASSPGGLGGYTF. Full variable domain (remainder filled in from reference TRBV2 and TRBJ1-2): EPEVTQTPSHQVTQMGQEVILRCVPISNHLYFYWYRQILGQKVEFLVSFYNNEISEKSEIFDDQFSVERPDGSNFTLKIRSTKLEDSAMYFCASSPGGLGGYTFGSGTRLTVV.

The chain is built from TRBV10-3 and TRBJ1-2; TRBD1 aligns across 8 bases. CDR3 length: 17 residues. CDR1 is ENHRY, CDR2 SYGVKD, per germline. Losses at the gene ends were 5 bases for V and 7 bases for J; bases not matched to a gene: 18. In nucleotides, the CDR3 is TGTGCCATCAGTACACCGGGACAGGAGGTAATAAGAGGTGGCTACACCTTC. It yields the protein CAISTPGQEVIRGGYTF.

This clone was detected only a few times. The junction differs from germline at one of its ends, possibly a read error. CDR3 coding DNA: TGTGCTAGCAGCTTAGCCAGGTCCTACGAGCAGTACTTC. As protein: CASSLARSYEQYF. The chain carries TRBV7-7 and TRBJ2-7; no clear D. There are 13 residues in the CDR3. CDR1 and CDR2 (germline): SSHAT, FNYEAQ (reference sequence). The whole variable domain, remainder taken from reference TRBV7-7 and TRBJ2-7, is GAGVSQSPRYKVTKRGQDVTLRCDPISSHATLYWYQQALGQGPEFLTYFNYEAQPDKSGLPSDRFSAERPEGSISTLTIQRTEQRDSAMYRCASSLARSYEQYFGPGTRLTVT.

The CDR3 region has the DNA TGTGCCTGGGGGAGGGGAACAGCGAACACTGAAGCTTTCTTT. Its translation is CAWGRGTANTEAFF. The chain is built from TRBV30 and TRBJ1-1; tentative D call: TRBD1 (5 bases). There are 14 residues in the CDR3. V was trimmed by 5 bases and J by 1 base, leaving 14 bases between them. Germline CDR1 GTSNPN, CDR2 SVGIG (reference sequence).

The chain combines TRBV6-1 with TRBJ2-7; TRBD1 matches 7 bases. Germline V lookup: CDR1 MNHNS, CDR2 SASEGT. With 8 bases clipped from V and 0 bases from J, the junction kept 7 bases outside the gene matches. The CDR3 spans 14 residues. The CDR3 here is CASEYRGRSYEQYF. CDR3 coding DNA: TGTGCCAGCGAATACAGGGGCCGCTCCTACGAGCAGTACTTC.

The chain has TRBV25-1 and TRBJ2-7; TRBD2 matches 8 bases. The germline V gene encodes CDR1 MGHDK and CDR2 SYGVNS. The CDR3 consists of 15 residues. With V trimmed by 4 bases and J by 3 bases, 8 bases remained unmatched. CDR3 DNA sequence: TGTGCCAGCAGTGGTAGCGGGGCAAGAGACTACGAGCAGTACTTC. As protein: CASSGSGARDYEQYF.

The rearrangement joins TRBV5-1 to TRBJ2-5, with TRBD1 identical over 8 bases. This CDR3 is built from 15 residues. V gave up 4 bases and J gave up 2 bases; unmatched junction bases: 7. Germline V gene data show CDR1 as SGHRS and CDR2 as YFSETQ. This CDR3 reads CASSPGQGVQETQYF. DNA of the CDR3: TGCGCCAGCAGCCCAGGACAGGGAGTGCAAGAGACCCAGTACTTC.

V gene TRBV18 combines with J gene TRBJ2-1; 10 nucleotides agree with TRBD2. The germline CDR1 and CDR2 sequences are KGHSH and LQKENI. This CDR3 comprises 16 residues. J gave up 9 bases and V 2 bases, and 10 bases lay outside the gene matches. In DNA form, the CDR3 reads TGTGCCAGCTCACCAATAGCGGGGGGCTCGGCGGCTGAGCAGTTCTTC. Translating it yields CASSPIAGGSAAEQFF.

V and J are TRBV7-9 and TRBJ2-7; TRBD1 aligns across 7 bases. The CDR3 extends over 14 amino acids. CDR1 is SEHNR and CDR2 is FQNEAQ in the germline V gene (reference sequence). V shed 3 bases, J shed 2 bases, and the junction held 4 bases outside the gene matches. Here the CDR3 reads CASSFTGEAYEQYF. The CDR3 region has the DNA TGTGCCAGCAGCTTCACAGGGGAAGCCTACGAGCAGTACTTC. Combining the CDR3 with reference TRBV7-9 and TRBJ2-7 gives the whole variable domain DTGVSQNPRHKITKRGQNVTFRCDPISEHNRLYWYRQTLGQGPEFLTYFQNEAQLEKSRLLSDRFSAERPKGSFSTLEIQRTEQGDSAMYLCASSFTGEAYEQYFGPGTRLTVT.

CDR3 sequence: CASSSAGDEQFF. DNA for the CDR3: TGTGCCAGCAGTTCAGCGGGAGATGAGCAGTTCTTC. The chain carries TRBV6-5 and TRBJ2-1, with 8 bases lining up with TRBD2. The germline gives CDR1 MNHEY, CDR2 SVGAGI. The CDR3 runs to 12 residues. V was clipped by 4 bases and J by 8 bases; unmatched bases: 1.

This chain connects TRBV28 to TRBJ2-7, with D perhaps TRBD1 (5 bases). CDR3 length: 15 residues. Germline CDR1 reads MDHEN; CDR2 reads SYDVKM. The V end was cut by 4 bases, the J end by 2 bases, with 15 bases between. The CDR3 spells CASSSTVILTYEQYF. The CDR3 nucleotides read TGTGCCAGCAGTTCGACAGTTATACTAACCTACGAGCAGTACTTC. Filled out from reference TRBV28 and TRBJ2-7, the complete variable domain reads DVKVTQSSRYLVKRTGEKVFLECVQDMDHENMFWYRQDPGLGLRLIYFSYDVKMKEKGDIPEGYSVSREKKERFSLILESASTNQTSMYLCASSSTVILTYEQYFGPGTRLTVT.